This T cell receptor beta chain is drawn from a study of blood T cells in healthy people across ages (dated by TCRdb to 2014 to 2015). At the level of the whole study: In model experiments, template switching captured about one uniquely barcoded TCR beta cDNA molecule for every two T cells. Using deep sequencing normalized with unique cDNA molecular identifiers, the study measured how TCR beta repertoire diversity changes with age. The donors were split into four age groups: young (average about 15 years), middle-aged (roughly 39), aged (approximately 60) and long-lived (approximately 89). Using the same blood draw, the study looked at two additional independent replicas of 1 million unique cDNA reads for two donors, one aged 18 to 30 and the other aged 80 or older.

Systemically healthy Caucasian individuals from Russia, roughly 40 in total and aged roughly 6 to 95 years, were included as donors. Each donor gave about 10 milliliters of peripheral blood, drawn into EDTA-treated Vacutainer tubes. PBMCs were isolated by Ficoll-Paque density-gradient centrifugation, with at least 6.5 million obtained per sample. Trizol reagent was used to extract total RNA from the PBMCs, yielding at least 6 micrograms per sample. Naive CD45RAhigh/CD27high T cell percentages were measured by flow cytometry on a PBMC aliquot from every donor. General study outcomes and caveats: Donor CMV infection status was unknown, potentially confounding age-related changes in expanded clonotypes. Compared with the aged group, the long-lived group had more naive CD4+ T cells, fewer expanded clones and increased TCR diversity, a pattern suggesting age selection. Observed TCR beta diversity per million T cells fell roughly linearly with age, and a significant reduction was already apparent by age about 36. Total diversity estimates from one million sequenced T cells were considered lower bounds and underestimates. The percentage of naive T cells measured by flow cytometry correlated strongly with observed TCR beta diversity. Bulk unsorted PBMC profiling prevented conclusive comparison of naive and antigen-experienced compartments.

Per the germline V gene, MNHEY is the CDR1 and SVGAGI is the CDR2. Measured from the cysteine to the phenylalanine, the CDR3 is 18 residues long. The sequence is cut down to CDR3 DNA, 54 bases in frame from base 1. For this chain, trimming is 0 bases at the V end and 0 bases at the J end, and the number of junction bases without a gene match is 4. Comment on this clonotype: What this receptor recognizes is not known. No base quality information exists; no much larger clone differs at one position.

Receptor libraries were prepared by 5' RACE. Sequencing used an Illumina HiSeq 2500. The second PCR ran for roughly 7 to 12 cycles and used a J-beta primer mix along with a sample-barcoded 5' primer. Each TCR beta cDNA molecule received a unique molecular identifier from a template-switch 5' adaptor carrying 12 random nucleotides. At least 2.5 million CDR3-containing paired-end reads were obtained from each sample. The Mint cDNA synthesis kit, primed by a TRBC-specific oligonucleotide, was used to synthesize first-strand cDNA from all RNA. Following uracil-DNA glycosylase treatment, all cDNA underwent a first 18-cycle PCR with the universal primers M1SS and BC2_uni_R. The paper's processing steps were these. Each sample was normalized by randomly selecting 1 million high-quality reads, each carrying a distinct molecular identifier. Instead of being binned into consensus sequences, reads that shared molecular identifiers were thrown out. CDR3 identification, clonotype clustering and error correction used MiTCR with a Q25 quality threshold and the strictest error-elimination algorithm. A nonparametric unseen species model using Euler transformation provided a lower-bound estimate of total TCR beta diversity. TCRdb itself trimmed the public reads at Q25 with fastp, ran MiXCR and retained productive beta chains. Rows are combined by CDR3 protein, so each entry shows the most common genes and DNA. These V and J calls derive from TCRdb rather than the authors' analysis. This sample gives hundreds of thousands of distinct CDR3 sequences in total; roughly 25% of them show up just once. Just under 9.5% of the sample lies in the top ten.

These records were also assigned to another study, of T cells of mothers and their children. The second study's paper adds: Nine systemically healthy Caucasian individuals, comprising three mothers and their six children, were included as donors. cDNA synthesis consumed the entire amount of extracted RNA, loaded at approximately 1.6 ug RNA in each 15 ul reaction. In the second PCR, sample barcodes and 2-4 random nucleotides were introduced via the M1S primer. Over 9.5 million TCR beta CDR3 reads were obtained for each mother, and millions of reads were obtained for each child. Thymic selection shapes the output of TCR recombination in a similar way in related and unrelated pairs, and inherited differences have a minor effect. Related mother-child pairs always showed normalized repertoire overlap that was slightly higher than in unrelated mother-child pairs, though the difference was never significant. No persistent microchimeric T cell clones were found, with a detection sensitivity of approximately 100 clones per million clonotypes. The study used deep NGS to compare TCR beta repertoires of mothers and children, seeking features distinguishing related mother-child pairs from unrelated individuals. Mothers averaged around 43 +/- 4 years of age and children averaged 11 +/- 4 years. After adapter ligation was performed with NEBNext reagents, the libraries were sequenced on an Illumina HiSeq 2000 with 100+100 nt paired-end reads. To prevent cross-contamination, the mother and child libraries were prepared one month apart and sequenced in separate runs. For each donor, somewhere between roughly 450,000 and 2,000,000 distinct TCR beta clonotypes were identified. Naive TCR beta clonotypes were estimated from low-frequency clonotypes matched to each donor's FACS-determined naive share, without sorting.

The origin of this receptor is a boy between 10 and 17 years old in good health. The sequenced sample was blood. The chain employs TRBV6-5 and TRBJ2-2, with 10 central nucleotides matching TRBD2. The DNA sequence is given as TGTGCCAGCAGTTACTCTTGGCTAGCGGGGGCGAACACCGGGGAGCTGTTTTTT. This codes for CASSYSWLAGANTGELFF.